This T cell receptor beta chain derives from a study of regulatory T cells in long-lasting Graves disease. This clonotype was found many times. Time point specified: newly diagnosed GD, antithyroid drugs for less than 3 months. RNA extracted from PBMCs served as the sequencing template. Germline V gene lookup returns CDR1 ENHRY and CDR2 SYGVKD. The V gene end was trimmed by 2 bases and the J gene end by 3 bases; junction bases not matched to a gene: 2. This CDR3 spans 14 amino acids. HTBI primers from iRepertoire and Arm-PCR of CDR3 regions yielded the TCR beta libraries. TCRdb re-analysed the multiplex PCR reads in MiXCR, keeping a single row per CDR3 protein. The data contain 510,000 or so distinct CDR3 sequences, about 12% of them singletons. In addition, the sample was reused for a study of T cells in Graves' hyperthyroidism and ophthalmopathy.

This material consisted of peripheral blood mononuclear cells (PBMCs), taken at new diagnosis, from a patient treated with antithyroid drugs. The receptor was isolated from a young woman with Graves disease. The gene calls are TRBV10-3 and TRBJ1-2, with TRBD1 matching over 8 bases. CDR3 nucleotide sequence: TGTGCCATCAGTGAGGACAGGGGAGACTATGGCTACACCTTC. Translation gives CAISEDRGDYGYTF.